The 29 T cell receptor beta chains below all came from one sample that was sequenced in a study of blood T cell repertoires in COVID-19. Sequencing used immunoSEQ multiplex PCR; TCRdb keeps in-frame clones, though not all of them. The table has about 100,000 clones, around four fifths seen once; the top ten hold 12%. The sequenced sample consisted of peripheral blood. The receptors stem from a woman aged 65 to 85 with acute or convalescent COVID-19.

This clone was recorded once. The chain links TRBV14 to TRBJ1-2; no reliable D call. Trimming pared 4 bases from V and 6 bases from J, leaving 18 bases between. Germline assignment: CDR1 SGHDN and CDR2 FVKESK. The CDR3 consists of 15 residues. CDR3 coding DNA: TGTGCCAGCAGCCGCCCGGGGATTAGAGGAGATGGCTACACCTTC. The encoded protein is CASSRPGIRGDGYTF. Together with reference TRBV14 and TRBJ1-2, the CDR3 gives the full variable domain: EAGVTQFPSHSVIEKGQTVTLRCDPISGHDNLYWYRRVMGKEIKFLLHFVKESKQDESGMPNNRFLAERTGGTYSTLKVQPAELEDSGVYFCASSRPGIRGDGYTFGSGTRLTVV.

V is TRBV19 and J is TRBJ1-3; no reliable D call. Germline V gene lookup returns CDR1 LNHDA and CDR2 SQIVND (reference sequence). V was trimmed by 8 bases and J by 4 bases, leaving 9 bases between them. This CDR3 contains 12 residues. In DNA form, the CDR3 reads TGTGCCAGTGGCGGTCAAGGAAACACCATATATTTT. This translates into CASGGQGNTIYF.

The V gene is TRBV27, the J gene TRBJ1-5, with no clear D. The CDR3 is 15 residues long. The germline gives CDR1 MNHEY, CDR2 SMNVEV (reference sequence). V dropped 1 base and J dropped 3 bases, with 10 bases sitting between them. In nucleotides, the CDR3 is TGTGCCAGCAGTTTATTGGCAGGACTCAATCAGCCCCAGCATTTT. Its translation is CASSLLAGLNQPQHF.

This clone has just a few counts. CDR3 bases: TGTGCCAGCAGTTTTGACAGGTACACTGAAGCTTTCTTT. This gives the protein CASSFDRYTEAFF. The rearrangement links TRBV12-3 or TRBV12-4 to TRBJ1-1; tentative D call: TRBD1 (6 bases). V gave up 3 bases and J gave up 3 bases, with 8 bases separating them. The CDR3 has 13 amino acids.

The chain uses TRBV7-9 and TRBJ2-1; D is unclear. Germline CDR1 is SEHNR and CDR2 is FQNEAQ (reference sequence). The CDR3 loop spans 12 amino acids. V lost 5 bases and J lost 8, with 10 bases in between. The CDR3 bases are TGTGCCAGCAGCCTAGGGTTAGATGAGCAGTTCTTC. Amino acids: CASSLGLDEQFF.

This sequence joins TRBV5-4 and TRBJ1-2; the match to TRBD1 covers 7 bases. Germline V lookup: CDR1 SGHNT, CDR2 YYREEE (reference sequence). The CDR3 totals 14 residues. Germline trimming cut 5 bases from V and 2 bases from J; bases unmatched to any gene: 6. CDR3 DNA: TGTGCCAGCAGGCTCGGGGGACAGAACTATGGCTACACCTTC. This translates into CASRLGGQNYGYTF.

This chain links TRBV18 with TRBJ1-4; D remains ambiguous. The V end lost 2 bases, the J end lost 0 bases, and 7 bases lay between the germline ends. The germline V gene has CDR1 KGHSH and CDR2 LQKENI. The CDR3 length is 15 residues. The CDR3 spells CASSPSGTTNEKLFF. The CDR3 DNA reads TGTGCCAGCTCACCATCGGGGACAACTAATGAAAAACTGTTTTTT.

The chain employs TRBV7-3 and TRBJ2-3; 8 bases fit TRBD2. V was clipped by 3 bases and J by 0 bases; unmatched bases: 2. Germline CDR1 is SGHTA and CDR2 is FQGTGA. The CDR3 sequence is 15 residues long. CDR3 in DNA: TGTGCCAGCAGCTTTATAGCGGGGAGCACAGATACGCAGTATTTT. It yields the protein CASSFIAGSTDTQYF.

This chain links TRBV3-1 (or the pseudogene TRBV3-2) with TRBJ2-7; TRBD2 matches at 11 bases. CDR3 length equals 16 residues. Losses at the gene ends were 0 bases for V and 4 bases for J; bases not matched to a gene: 5. Looked up from germline, CDR1 is LGHDT and CDR2 is YNNKEL (reference sequence). The CDR3 DNA is TGTGCCAGCAGCCAAGATAGCGGGGGGGCCGCATACGAGCAGTACTTC. Its protein product is CASSQDSGGAAYEQYF.

This clone has a single count. One end of the junction varies from germline; a read error may be responsible. V and J are TRBV12-3 or TRBV12-4 and TRBJ2-7, with a weak D call TRBD1 (6 bases). CDR3 length equals 12 residues. The CDR3 DNA reads TGTGCCAGCAGGAGAGAACAGGGACCCTATTCTTTC. Translated: CASRREQGPYSF.

The chain is built from TRBV5-1 and TRBJ2-2; no clear D gene. This CDR3 is 15 amino acids long. V gave up 4 bases and J gave up 0 bases, with 10 bases separating them. Germline CDR1 is SGHRS and CDR2 is YFSETQ. The CDR3 sequence is CASSDTPTNTGELFF. DNA for the CDR3: TGCGCCAGCAGCGATACTCCTACGAACACCGGGGAGCTGTTTTTT. The variable domain in full, with the rest retrieved from reference TRBV5-1 and TRBJ2-2, is KAGVTQTPRYLIKTRGQQVTLSCSPISGHRSVSWYQQTPGQGLQFLFEYFSETQRNKGNFPGRFSGRQFSNSRSEMNVSTLELGDSALYLCASSDTPTNTGELFFGEGSRLTVL.

The V gene is TRBV2, the J gene TRBJ2-5; the match to TRBD2 covers 9 bases. V lost 4 bases, J lost 13 bases, and 7 bases stayed unmatched. The V gene's germline CDR1 is SNHLY and CDR2 FYNNEI. This CDR3 comprises 12 residues. As DNA, the CDR3 is TGTGCCAGCAGTGCCCTAGCGGGGTCGATGTACTTC. Translation gives CASSALAGSMYF.

The chain employs TRBV5-1 and TRBJ1-1, with TRBD1 matching 10 bases. This CDR3 has 15 residues. The ends lost 4 bases at V and 0 bases at J; junction bases unmatched: 3. Germline assignment: CDR1 SGHRS and CDR2 YFSETQ. The CDR3 protein is CASSLGQGVNTEAFF. Here the CDR3 DNA reads TGCGCCAGCAGCCTCGGACAGGGGGTGAACACTGAAGCTTTCTTT.

This chain links TRBV5-8 with TRBJ2-5; the D gene is possibly TRBD1 (6 bases). Germline V gene lookup returns CDR1 SGHTS and CDR2 YDEGEE. This CDR3 has 14 amino acids. V shed 0 bases and J shed 5 bases, with 11 bases lying between them. The CDR3 region has the DNA TGTGCCAGCAGCTTGGAGGCAGGGGTTGAGACCCAGTACTTC. This gives the protein CASSLEAGVETQYF. Based on the CDR3 plus reference TRBV5-8 and TRBJ2-5, the full variable domain is EAGVTQSPTHLIKTRGQQATLRCSPISGHTSVYWYQQALGLGLQFLLWYDEGEERNRGNFPPRFSGRQFPNYSSELNVNALELEDSALYLCASSLEAGVETQYFGPGTRLLVL.

For the CDR3, the DNA is TGTGCCAGCTTGATGACTAGCGGGGATTCCGGGGAGCTGTTTTTT. Translated: CASLMTSGDSGELFF. J is TRBJ2-2 and V is TRBV19, with 11 nucleotides matching TRBD2. J was trimmed by 6 bases and V by 9 bases; bases with no gene match: 9. Germline V CDR1 and CDR2: LNHDA, SQIVND (reference sequence). This CDR3 region has 15 residues. The whole variable domain, filled in from reference TRBV19 and TRBJ2-2, reads DGGITQSPKYLFRKEGQNVTLSCEQNLNHDAMYWYRQDPGQGLRLIYYSQIVNDFQKGDIAEGYSVSREKKESFPLTVTSAQKNPTAFYLCASLMTSGDSGELFFGEGSRLTVL.

This rearrangement joins TRBV11-1 to TRBJ1-5, with 8 bases lining up with TRBD1. Germline V gene lookup returns CDR1 SGHAT and CDR2 FQDESV (reference sequence). Trimming at V came to 3 bases and at J to 3 bases, leaving 1 base not matched to a gene. CDR3 size: 14 residues. CDR3: CASSLDRVNQPQHF. The CDR3 bases are TGTGCCAGCAGCTTGGACAGGGTCAATCAGCCCCAGCATTTT.

The gene calls are TRBV6-5 and TRBJ2-7; 7 bases match TRBD1. V shed 6 bases, J shed 0 bases, and the junction held 5 bases outside the gene matches. Germline CDR1 MNHEY, CDR2 SVGAGI. The CDR3 covers 14 residues. The DNA for the CDR3 is TGTGCCAGCAGCCTGGACAGGAGCTCCTACGAGCAGTACGTC. Protein sequence: CASSLDRSSYEQYV.

The rearrangement joins TRBV5-1 to TRBJ1-1; TRBD1 aligns across 7 bases. Germline V gene lookup returns CDR1 SGHRS and CDR2 YFSETQ. This CDR3 is built from 17 residues. With V trimmed by 3 bases and J by 1 base, 12 bases remained unmatched. This CDR3 reads CASSSISPGTANTEAFF. The CDR3 coding sequence is TGCGCCAGCAGCTCCATCAGCCCGGGGACAGCGAACACTGAAGCTTTCTTT.

This clone appeared a few times. CDR3 DNA: TGTGCCAGCAGCTTAGGACGGGCGAGGGTAGACGGATTTTTT. Its protein is CASSLGRARVDGFF. The J gene is TRBJ1-4, the V gene TRBV5-8, with D uncertain. Trimming removed 2 bases at V and 17 bases at J, with 22 bases between. Germline CDR1 and CDR2: SGHTS and YDEGEE. The CDR3 covers 14 residues.

J is TRBJ2-7 and V is TRBV6-5; D ambiguous. In germline, CDR1 is MNHEY, CDR2 SVGAGI. V was cut by 0 bases and J by 3 bases, with 12 bases left in between. The length of the CDR3 is 15 residues. The CDR3 region is CASSYSPQEIYEQYF. CDR3 bases: TGTGCCAGCAGTTACTCGCCCCAGGAAATCTACGAGCAGTACTTC.

V usage is TRBV10-3 and J usage is TRBJ2-5; 9 bases line up with TRBD2. Germline CDR1 and CDR2: ENHRY and SYGVKD. The CDR3 has 16 amino acids. Germline trimming cut 3 bases from V and 1 base from J; bases unmatched to any gene: 6. CDR3 loop: CAISDLLAGSQETQYF. For the CDR3, the DNA is TGTGCCATCAGTGATCTCCTAGCGGGGAGCCAAGAGACCCAGTACTTC.

The rearrangement joins TRBV19 to TRBJ1-6, with 9 bases aligning to TRBD1. Looked up from germline, CDR1 is LNHDA and CDR2 is SQIVND (reference sequence). The CDR3 has 15 amino acids. V lost 6 bases and J lost 7; bases outside the gene matches: 7. DNA of the CDR3: TGTGCCAGTAGCAAAGGACAGGGGCGAAATTCACCCCTCCACTTT. Encoded protein: CASSKGQGRNSPLHF. Using reference TRBV19 and TRBJ1-6 for the parts outside the CDR3, the full variable domain is DGGITQSPKYLFRKEGQNVTLSCEQNLNHDAMYWYRQDPGQGLRLIYYSQIVNDFQKGDIAEGYSVSREKKESFPLTVTSAQKNPTAFYLCASSKGQGRNSPLHFGNGTRLTVT.

The J gene is TRBJ1-2, the V gene TRBV6-5, with TRBD1 as a possible D gene (6 bases). The V and J ends lost 8 bases and 5 bases respectively, with 15 bases between them. The CDR3 is made up of 13 amino acids. Germline V CDR1 and CDR2: MNHEY, SVGAGI. Written as DNA, the CDR3 is TGTGCCAGCGAAGAGACAGGACAATATGGCTACACCTTC. Translated, it gives CASEETGQYGYTF.

The CDR3 bases are TGTGCCAGCTCACCCCCTGGACAGGACTCCTACAATGAGCAGTTCTTC. It specifies CASSPPGQDSYNEQFF. The V call is TRBV18, the J call TRBJ2-1; 7 bases align to TRBD1. Germline-derived CDR1 and CDR2 are KGHSH and LQKENI. The trim removed 3 bases at V and 0 bases at J, leaving 5 bases unmatched. The CDR3 extends over 16 amino acids. Drawing the rest from reference TRBV18 and TRBJ2-1, the complete variable domain is NAGVMQNPRHLVRRRGQEARLRCSPMKGHSHVYWYRQLPEEGLKFMVYLQKENIIDESGMPKERFSAEFPKEGPSILRIQQVVRGDSAAYFCASSPPGQDSYNEQFFGPGTRLTVL.

V and J are TRBV7-8 and TRBJ2-7; weak D call: TRBD1 (5 bases). Looked up from germline, CDR1 is SGHVS and CDR2 is FQNEAQ. The V and J ends lost 4 bases and 3 bases respectively, with 10 bases between them. This CDR3 contains 13 residues. The CDR3 spells CASSSSDIYEQYF. The CDR3 DNA is TGTGCCAGCAGCTCCTCGGACATCTACGAGCAGTACTTC.

This chain connects TRBV28 to TRBJ2-7; D perhaps matches TRBD1 (6 bases). Per germline, CDR1 MDHEN and CDR2 SYDVKM. The CDR3 runs 14 residues. Between the trimmed V and J ends, which lost 5 bases and 5 bases, there was a span of 16 bases. The CDR3 loop reads CASSGNRAPHEQYV. The CDR3 DNA sequence: TGTGCCAGCAGTGGCAACAGGGCTCCCCACGAGCAGTACGTC.

The chain carries TRBV16 and TRBJ2-2; 8 bases map to TRBD1. The V gene's germline CDR1 is KGHSY and CDR2 FQNENV. V shed 1 base and J 3 bases; nucleotides not matched to a gene: 4. The CDR3 spans 16 residues. The CDR3 is CASSQYGQGDTGELFF. CDR3 DNA sequence: TGTGCCAGCAGCCAATACGGACAGGGCGACACCGGGGAGCTGTTTTTT.

CDR3 coding DNA: TGTGCCAGCAGGCAGAGTACAGGGACCAATTCACCCCTCCACTTT. Translated, it gives CASRQSTGTNSPLHF. The genes are TRBV27 and TRBJ1-6; perhaps TRBD1 as D (6 bases). This CDR3 spans 15 amino acids. Trimming shortened V by 6 bases and J by 7 bases, and 16 bases separated the two germline ends. From germline, CDR1 is MNHEY and CDR2 SMNVEV (reference sequence).

The rearrangement joins TRBV2 to TRBJ2-1, with 12 bases that match TRBD2. CDR1 and CDR2 (germline): SNHLY, FYNNEI. This CDR3 has 15 residues. V lost 4 bases, J lost 10 bases, and 8 bases stayed unmatched. In DNA, the CDR3 is TGTGCCAGCAGTGTCCCTAGCGGGGGGGCCGGAGAGCAGTTCTTC. Protein sequence: CASSVPSGGAGEQFF.